The 21 T cell receptor beta chains reported below all come from one sample, sequenced in a study of radiotherapy plus CTLA-4 blockade in lung cancer (dated by TCRdb to 2016 to 2019). Library prep was done by the immunoSEQ multiplex PCR assay. TCRdb holds this immuneACCESS table with in-frame rearrangements only. Some clones are missing; in checked studies, unresolved V genes explain under half, and the rest has no known cause. In all, the sample holds 50,000 to 65,000 clones, and under 80% of those were seen once. The biggest ten clones account for approximately 16% of the sample. Sequencing was performed on peripheral blood, taken from a patient treated with radiotherapy plus ipilimumab. These receptors all stem from a human donor with non-small cell lung cancer who had a complete response to radiotherapy plus ipilimumab.

The chain carries TRBV5-1 and TRBJ2-3; maybe TRBD2 (6 bases). From germline, CDR1 is SGHRS and CDR2 YFSETQ. CDR3 length equals 16 residues. Trimming cost V 1 base and J 4 bases, with 16 bases left between them. CDR3 nucleotide sequence: TGCGCCAGCAGCTTGATCGGGGGATCCCCCCCAGATACGCAGTATTTT. Amino acid sequence: CASSLIGGSPPDTQYF.

The V and J genes are TRBV19 and TRBJ2-5, with a possible D match to TRBD1 (7 bases). Germline V CDR1 and CDR2: LNHDA, SQIVND (reference sequence). The CDR3 is 14 residues long. V lost 4 bases and J lost 4, with 13 bases in between. The CDR3, as DNA: TGTGCCAGTAGTACCCCAGGGGGAGGAGAGACCCAGTACTTC. It encodes CASSTPGGGETQYF.

The chain has TRBV7-9 and TRBJ2-1; a possible D gene is TRBD2 (7 bases). The germline CDR1 and CDR2 sequences are SEHNR and FQNEAQ (reference sequence). The V and J ends lost 4 bases and 12 bases respectively, with 13 bases between them. CDR3 size: 12 residues. In DNA, the CDR3 is TGTGCCAGCAGCTGGGGGGGCGCGGTGCAGTTCTTC. Its protein is CASSWGGAVQFF. Full variable domain (outside the CDR3, taken from reference TRBV7-9 and TRBJ2-1): DTGVSQNPRHKITKRGQNVTFRCDPISEHNRLYWYRQTLGQGPEFLTYFQNEAQLEKSRLLSDRFSAERPKGSFSTLEIQRTEQGDSAMYLCASSWGGAVQFFGPGTRLTVL.

The V gene is TRBV29-1, the J gene TRBJ1-2; D ambiguous. Trimming took off 6 bases at V and 6 bases at J, with 11 bases between the two ends. There are 11 residues in the CDR3. Germline V lookup: CDR1 SQVTM, CDR2 ANQGSEA. The chain's CDR3 is CSVDFGDGYTF. In DNA, the CDR3 is TGCAGCGTCGACTTTGGAGATGGCTACACCTTC. Based on the CDR3 plus reference TRBV29-1 and TRBJ1-2, the full variable domain is SAVISQKPSRDICQRGTSLTIQCQVDSQVTMMFWYRQQPGQSLTLIATANQGSEATYESGFVIDKFPISRPNLTFSTLTVSNMSPEDSSIYLCSVDFGDGYTFGSGTRLTVV.

The chain joins TRBV11-2 to TRBJ2-3; 7 positions match TRBD1. The CDR3 spans 15 residues. The germline CDR1 and CDR2 sequences are SGHAT and FQNNGV. Germline trimming cut 6 bases from V and 2 bases from J; bases unmatched to any gene: 8. The DNA of the CDR3 is TGTGCCAGCAGTCCAGGGGACAGCTCCACAGATACGCAGTATTTT. It translates to CASSPGDSSTDTQYF.

The gene calls are TRBV5-1 and TRBJ2-5; D possibly corresponds to TRBD1 (6 bases). CDR1 is SGHRS and CDR2 is YFSETQ in the germline V gene. Trimming cost V 0 bases and J 4 bases, with 16 bases left between them. This CDR3 spans 16 amino acids. CDR3 DNA sequence: TGCGCCAGCAGCTTGGTGGTTACAGGGACGGGAGAGACCCAGTACTTC. This translates into CASSLVVTGTGETQYF.

The V and J genes are TRBV27 and TRBJ2-2, with 8 bases fitting TRBD1. Trimming cost V 6 bases and J 6 bases; bases outside gene matches: 6. This CDR3 is 14 amino acids long. Germline V gene sequence: CDR1 MNHEY, CDR2 SMNVEV (reference sequence). CDR3 bases: TGTGCCAGCAGATGGACAGGGCGGGCCGGGGAGCTGTTTTTT. This sequence encodes CASRWTGRAGELFF.

V gene TRBV15 combines with J gene TRBJ2-7; 13 nucleotides align to TRBD2. Germline CDR1 LNHNV, CDR2 YYDKDF (reference sequence). The CDR3 has 14 amino acids. V gave up 1 base and J gave up 6 bases; unmatched junction bases: 0. CDR3: CATSRGTSGGEQYF. The CDR3 bases are TGTGCCACCAGCAGAGGGACTAGCGGGGGCGAGCAGTACTTC. Complete variable domain (other parts from reference TRBV15 and TRBJ2-7): DAMVIQNPRYQVTQFGKPVTLSCSQTLNHNVMYWYQQKSSQAPKLLFHYYDKDFNNEADTPDNFQSRRPNTSFCFLDIRSPGLGDTAMYLCATSRGTSGGEQYFGPGTRLTVT.

The chain employs TRBV7-2 and TRBJ1-1; a weak D match, TRBD1 (5 bases). This CDR3 region has 14 residues. V was cut by 1 base and J by 5 bases, with 11 bases left in between. The germline gives CDR1 SGHTA, CDR2 FQGNSA. CDR3 residues: CASSLVRGDTEAFF. CDR3 bases: TGTGCCAGCAGCTTAGTGCGGGGGGATACTGAAGCTTTCTTT.

V is TRBV18 and J is TRBJ1-5; D is perhaps TRBD1 (6 bases). V lost 3 bases, J lost 0 bases, and 12 bases lay in between. The germline V gene encodes CDR1 KGHSH and CDR2 LQKENI. This CDR3 is built from 16 residues. CDR3 amino acids: CASSPSTGNSNQPQHF. In nucleotides, the CDR3 is TGTGCCAGCTCACCCTCCACAGGGAATAGCAATCAGCCCCAGCATTTT.

The chain is built from TRBV12-5 and TRBJ1-2; D gene uncertain. The CDR3 length is 12 residues. The germline V and J ends were trimmed by 1 base and 5 bases, with 5 bases remaining between them. Germline V CDR1 and CDR2: LGHNT, FRNRAP. The CDR3 here is CASGLGSYGYTF. The CDR3 DNA reads as TGTGCTAGTGGTTTGGGCAGTTATGGCTACACCTTC.

V gene TRBV29-1 combines with J gene TRBJ1-3; 9 bases align to TRBD1. Germline values: CDR1 SQVTM, CDR2 ANQGSEA. There are 14 residues in the CDR3. Trimming took 0 bases from V and 7 from J; bases not matched to a gene: 4. CDR3 in amino acids: CSVEDGQGTNTIYF. The CDR3 DNA follows: TGCAGCGTTGAAGATGGACAGGGGACGAACACCATATATTTT.

V gene TRBV4-1 combines with J gene TRBJ2-6, with 9 bases lining up with TRBD1. The V segment lost 1 base and the J segment 3 bases; nucleotides outside the gene matches: 10. The CDR3 runs to 19 residues. Germline CDR1 reads MGHRA; CDR2 reads YSYEKL. DNA of the CDR3: TGCGCCAGCAGCCAAGGATTCGGACAGGGGTTCCGTGGGGCCAACGTCCTGACTTTC. This codes for CASSQGFGQGFRGANVLTF.

This chain joins TRBV19 and TRBJ1-1; D remains ambiguous. CDR1 is LNHDA, CDR2 SQIVND, per germline (reference sequence). Between the trimmed V and J ends, which lost 9 bases and 3 bases, there was a span of 17 bases. This CDR3 is 14 amino acids long. The CDR3 here is CASRRGGRDTEAFF. DNA for the CDR3: TGTGCCAGCAGGCGGGGAGGTAGAGACACTGAAGCTTTCTTT. The full variable domain, rest sourced from reference TRBV19 and TRBJ1-1, is DGGITQSPKYLFRKEGQNVTLSCEQNLNHDAMYWYRQDPGQGLRLIYYSQIVNDFQKGDIAEGYSVSREKKESFPLTVTSAQKNPTAFYLCASRRGGRDTEAFFGQGTRLTVV.

The chain combines TRBV7-2 with TRBJ1-1; tentatively, D is TRBD1 (6 bases). The CDR3 runs 15 residues. The germline V and J ends were trimmed by 4 bases and 5 bases, with 17 bases remaining between them. Germline V lookup: CDR1 SGHTA, CDR2 FQGNSA. CDR3: CASSSLSGAGTEAFF. CDR3 DNA sequence: TGTGCCAGCAGCTCCCTGTCAGGGGCGGGTACTGAAGCTTTCTTT.

This clone was seen once. The chain recombines TRBV18 with TRBJ1-3; 7 bases are a match to TRBD1. This CDR3 has 15 amino acids. J was trimmed by 2 bases and V by 3 bases; bases with no gene match: 4. In germline, CDR1 is KGHSH, CDR2 LQKENI. Here the CDR3 DNA reads TGTGCCAGCTCACCGACAGGGTTTGCTGGAAACACCATATATTTT. It encodes CASSPTGFAGNTIYF.

The rearrangement joins TRBV6-1 to TRBJ2-3; 9 nucleotides agree with TRBD2. V was clipped by 3 bases and J by 6 bases; unmatched bases: 7. The CDR3 length is 15 residues. The germline gives CDR1 MNHNS, CDR2 SASEGT. CDR3 coding DNA: TGTGCCAGCAGTGAGGCTAGCGGGGTATATGATACGCAGTATTTT. Residues: CASSEASGVYDTQYF.

The chain combines TRBV5-6 with TRBJ2-2, with D perhaps TRBD2 (6 bases). Germline values: CDR1 SGHDT, CDR2 YYEEEE. Trimming cost V 1 base and J 0 bases, with 7 bases left between them. This CDR3 is 15 amino acids long. This CDR3 is CASSLRTTNTGELFF. In DNA, the CDR3 is TGTGCCAGCAGCTTGAGGACTACGAACACCGGGGAGCTGTTTTTT.

This clone was seen a single time. The DNA for the CDR3 is TGTGCCAGCAGCGCCGAGAGTATGAACACCGGGGAGCTGTTTTTT. Its protein is CASSAESMNTGELFF. V is TRBV9 and J is TRBJ2-2; no clear D gene. Germline V lookup: CDR1 SGDLS, CDR2 YYNGEE. This CDR3 contains 15 residues. V lost 3 bases, J lost 1 base, and 10 bases lay in between. Together with reference TRBV9 and TRBJ2-2, the CDR3 gives the full variable domain: DSGVTQTPKHLITATGQRVTLRCSPRSGDLSVYWYQQSLDQGLQFLIQYYNGEERAKGNILERFSAQQFPDLHSELNLSSLELGDSALYFCASSAESMNTGELFFGEGSRLTVL.

The chain employs TRBV9 and TRBJ2-1, with D maybe TRBD1 (8 bases). Germline values: CDR1 SGDLS, CDR2 YYNGEE. The V end was cut by 3 bases, the J end by 4 bases, with 17 bases between. This CDR3 region has 16 residues. The CDR3 coding sequence is TGTGCCAGCAGCGACGAAACAGGGGGAGGGTACAATGAGCAGTTCTTC. Amino acid sequence: CASSDETGGGYNEQFF.

This chain links TRBV4-3 with TRBJ2-3, with D unclear. Deletions cut 0 bases from V and 2 bases from J, with 9 bases between. The V gene's germline CDR1 is LGHNA and CDR2 YSLEER. The CDR3 runs to 15 residues. The CDR3 sequence: CASSQDLVHTDTQYF. CDR3 sequence (DNA): TGCGCCAGCAGCCAAGATTTAGTGCACACAGATACGCAGTATTTT.